The clone carrying this T cell receptor beta chain was found a few times. Its target is unknown. These data belong to a study of blood T cells in healthy people across ages. Points from the study as a whole: Fewer expanded clones and more diversity marked long-lived versus aged donors. It was found that TCR beta diversity correlated strongly with the percentage of naive T cells.

Primed by a sample-barcoded 5' primer and a J-beta primer mix, a second PCR proceeded for about 6 to 12 cycles. Each sample yielded at least 3 million CDR3-containing paired-end reads. In TCRdb, the 5' RACE reads were re-called with MiXCR into one record per CDR3 protein. The profile shows some 1.5 million distinct CDR3 sequences, approximately 28% of them singletons. Per sample, no less than 5.5 micrograms of total RNA were extracted. The ends lost 3 bases at V and 4 bases at J; junction bases unmatched: 6. The CDR3 totals 14 residues. Germline loops: CDR1 SGDLS, CDR2 YYNGEE. The V and J genes are TRBV9 and TRBJ1-2; 7 bases map to TRBD1. The receptor was isolated from a woman aged 25 to 39 in good health. Input material: blood. This CDR3 reads CASSAGRGAYGYTF. The CDR3 region has the DNA TGTGCCAGCAGCGCTGGCAGGGGGGCCTATGGCTACACCTTC.